Listed here are 29 T cell receptor beta chains from one sample, sequenced in a study of spatial heterogeneity in lung cancer. Described time point: sample taken at primary tumor resection. Unsorted whole RNA of tumor, nontumor lung or frozen PBMC was sequenced. TCRdb analysed the 5' RACE reads with MiXCR anew, one entry per CDR3 protein. This sample carries approximately 40,000 distinct CDR3 sequences, 5.2% of them seen once, and the ten largest clones take about 28%. The material sequenced was PBMCs, taken at surgery. The origin of the receptors is a female donor with early-stage non-small cell lung cancer.

This clonotype has ten or more counts. CDR3 DNA sequence: TGTGCCAGCAGTTTCGGCGGTTATAGCAATCAGCCCCAGCATTTT. Translating gives CASSFGGYSNQPQHF. V usage is TRBV28 and J usage is TRBJ1-5; no reliable D call. This CDR3 is built from 15 residues. CDR1 and CDR2 from the germline V gene are MDHEN and SYDVKM. The V and J ends lost 3 bases and 0 bases respectively, with 9 bases between them.

In this sample, this clonotype turned up many times. The chain links TRBV13 to TRBJ2-5; perhaps TRBD1 as D (5 bases). CDR1 PRHDT and CDR2 FYEKMQ come from the germline V gene (reference sequence). The V gene lost 3 bases and the J gene lost 3 bases, with 11 bases spanning the gap. CDR3 length equals 14 residues. CDR3 coding DNA: TGTGCCAGCAGCTTGGTTGGCAGGGAAGAGACCCAGTACTTC. Translated: CASSLVGREETQYF.

This clonotype was observed many times. The chain joins TRBV12-3 or TRBV12-4 to TRBJ1-1; D remains ambiguous. The CDR3 extends over 13 amino acids. V was pared by 4 bases and J by 4 bases, with 10 bases between. The CDR3 DNA reads TGTGCCAGCAGTTACCAAAGCGGCACTGAAGCTTTCTTT. It is translated as CASSYQSGTEAFF.

The table lists this clonotype with many counts. The V gene is TRBV30, the J gene TRBJ1-5; D unclear. The CDR3 loop spans 13 amino acids. From germline, CDR1 is GTSNPN and CDR2 SVGIG (reference sequence). V was pared by 4 bases and J by 7 bases, with 14 bases between. The CDR3 loop reads CAWNSAYRQPQHF. CDR3 nucleotide sequence: TGTGCCTGGAATTCTGCGTATCGCCAGCCCCAGCATTTT.

This clonotype has a count of ten or more. V gene TRBV12-2 combines with J gene TRBJ2-1; the table names TRBD1, a call not compared with the DNA. TRBV12-2 is shown as a pseudogene. There are 14 residues in the CDR3. CDR3 loop: CASRVPPGGREQFF. Written as DNA, the CDR3 is TGTGCAAGTCGCGTCCCTCCAGGGGGCAGGGAGCAGTTCTTC.

This clonotype was picked up many times. The V gene is TRBV5-1, the J gene TRBJ1-2; D gene unclear. This CDR3 is 14 amino acids long. Germline V gene lookup returns CDR1 SGHRS and CDR2 YFSETQ. The V end was cut by 5 bases, the J end by 4 bases, with 15 bases between. This chain's CDR3 is CASSQGFTAYGYTF. The CDR3 coding sequence is TGCGCCAGCAGTCAAGGATTTACCGCCTATGGCTACACCTTC.

The chain links TRBV15 to TRBJ2-2; 8 bases line up with TRBD2. Germline V CDR1 and CDR2: LNHNV, YYDKDF (reference sequence). The junction had 4 bases not matched to a gene; V was cut back by 8 bases and J by 2 bases. The CDR3 has 14 amino acids. The CDR3 region is CATHLAGNTGELFF. CDR3 nucleotides: TGTGCCACCCACCTAGCGGGCAACACCGGGGAGCTGTTTTTT. The complete variable domain, with remaining parts taken from reference TRBV15 and TRBJ2-2, reads DAMVIQNPRYQVTQFGKPVTLSCSQTLNHNVMYWYQQKSSQAPKLLFHYYDKDFNNEADTPDNFQSRRPNTSFCFLDIRSPGLGDTAMYLCATHLAGNTGELFFGEGSRLTVL.

This clonotype was observed at least ten times. The chain links TRBV27 to TRBJ2-2, with TRBD1 identical over 8 bases. Unmatched junction bases numbered 11, after V lost 5 bases and J lost 6 bases. The CDR3 has 16 residues. Germline V gene lookup returns CDR1 MNHEY and CDR2 SMNVEV (reference sequence). DNA of the CDR3: TGTGCCAGCAGTCCAATCTTCGGGACAGGTCCCGGGGAGCTGTTTTTT. Protein sequence: CASSPIFGTGPGELFF.

This clonotype was picked up a small number of times. The chain joins TRBV7-8 to TRBJ1-5; D not certain. CDR3 length equals 14 residues. Between the trimmed V and J ends, which lost 2 bases and 9 bases, there was a span of 14 bases. Germline lookup yields CDR1 SGHVS and CDR2 FQNEAQ. The CDR3 is CASSLLGNLGPQHF. CDR3 nucleotide sequence: TGTGCCAGCAGCTTACTCGGGAATCTCGGGCCCCAGCATTTT. Combining the CDR3 with reference TRBV7-8 and TRBJ1-5 gives the whole variable domain GAGVSQSPRYKVAKRGQDVALRCDPISGHVSLFWYQQALGQGPEFLTYFQNEAQLDKSGLPSDRFFAERPEGSVSTLKIQRTQQEDSAVYLCASSLLGNLGPQHFGDGTRLSIL.

The chain recombines TRBV4-1 with TRBJ1-5, with 7 bases lining up with TRBD1. The germline V gene has CDR1 MGHRA and CDR2 YSYEKL. The CDR3 is made up of 16 amino acids. V shed 4 bases and J 7 bases; nucleotides not matched to a gene: 13. The chain's CDR3 is CASSPSTGQGGQPQHF. DNA for the CDR3: TGCGCCAGCAGCCCCTCTACCGGGCAGGGGGGCCAGCCCCAGCATTTT.

This clonotype has at least ten counts. V usage is TRBV19 and J usage is TRBJ2-5; weak D call: TRBD2 (5 bases). Trimming took off 3 bases at V and 1 base at J, with 12 bases between the two ends. CDR3 length: 15 amino acids. CDR1 is LNHDA, CDR2 SQIVND, per germline (reference sequence). CDR3 in DNA: TGTGCCAGTAGTATCCCGGGGATGGGCCAAGAGACCCAGTACTTC. As protein: CASSIPGMGQETQYF.

This clonotype was recorded at least ten times. The chain carries TRBV7-8 and TRBJ2-5; 11 positions match TRBD1. The CDR3 is 16 residues long. Germline-derived CDR1 and CDR2 are SGHVS and FQNEAQ. V lost 5 bases, J lost 4 bases, and 9 bases stayed unmatched. This chain's CDR3 is CASSPRDRGAAETQYF. CDR3 sequence (DNA): TGTGCCAGCAGCCCGAGGGACAGGGGGGCAGCAGAGACCCAGTACTTC.

This clonotype occurred many times. The chain employs TRBV6-1 and TRBJ2-7; D is unclear. The germline V and J ends were trimmed by 7 bases and 0 bases, with 16 bases remaining between them. Germline V gene lookup returns CDR1 MNHNS and CDR2 SASEGT. The CDR3 runs to 15 residues. This CDR3 is CASKDQATSSYEQYF. The DNA for the CDR3 is TGTGCCAGCAAGGATCAGGCCACGAGCTCCTACGAGCAGTACTTC.

This clonotype was picked up many times. This chain links TRBV9 with TRBJ2-1; the D is unclear. In germline, CDR1 is SGDLS, CDR2 YYNGEE. Trimming stripped 1 base from V and 1 base from J, with 9 bases between. The CDR3 sequence is 15 residues long. CDR3 DNA: TGTGCCAGCAGCGTATTTCCAGTATCCTACAATGAGCAGTTCTTC. It is translated as CASSVFPVSYNEQFF. The whole variable domain, filled in from reference TRBV9 and TRBJ2-1, reads DSGVTQTPKHLITATGQRVTLRCSPRSGDLSVYWYQQSLDQGLQFLIQYYNGEERAKGNILERFSAQQFPDLHSELNLSSLELGDSALYFCASSVFPVSYNEQFFGPGTRLTVL.

In this sample, this clonotype turned up many times. The DNA for the CDR3 is TGTGCCAGCAGTTTATCTCCGGGAGAAAGCGGGGGATACAATGAGCAGTTCTTC. Its protein product is CASSLSPGESGGYNEQFF. The V gene is TRBV27, the J gene TRBJ2-1, with TRBD2 identical over 8 bases. Germline CDR1 MNHEY, CDR2 SMNVEV (reference sequence). Germline trimming cut 0 bases from V and 4 bases from J; bases unmatched to any gene: 11. The CDR3 length is 18 residues.

There are many counts of this clonotype. The chain is built from TRBV27 and TRBJ2-1; D remains ambiguous. Per the germline V gene, CDR1 is MNHEY and CDR2 is SMNVEV (reference sequence). This CDR3 is built from 11 residues. The V end was cut by 7 bases, the J end by 6 bases, with 7 bases between. CDR3 DNA sequence: TGTGCCAGCATCGAAGGCAATGAGCAGTTCTTC. Its translation is CASIEGNEQFF.

The chain joins TRBV20-1 to TRBJ2-1, with 8 bases lining up with TRBD2. Germline CDR1 reads DFQATT; CDR2 reads SNEGSKA (reference sequence). CDR3 length: 11 residues. Here the CDR3 DNA reads TGCAGCGGGACTAGCTACAATGAGCAGTTCTTC. This encodes CSGTSYNEQFF.

This clonotype has a count of ten or more. The gene calls are TRBV11-2 and TRBJ2-5, with 9 bases identical to TRBD2. The CDR3 sequence is 14 residues long. J lost 3 bases, V lost 7 bases, and 6 bases had no gene match. Germline loops: CDR1 SGHAT, CDR2 FQNNGV. The CDR3 sequence is CASTKVAGEETQYF. In nucleotides, the CDR3 is TGTGCCAGCACAAAGGTAGCGGGGGAAGAGACCCAGTACTTC.

This clonotype counts as medium-sized (0.01 to 0.1%). This chain links TRBV5-4 with TRBJ2-7; no firm D call. Per germline, CDR1 SGHNT and CDR2 YYREEE (reference sequence). V was shortened by 0 bases and J by 2 bases, with 9 bases between the two germline ends. This CDR3 comprises 14 residues. This chain's CDR3 is CASSLDGVTYEQYF. The CDR3 DNA sequence: TGTGCCAGCAGCTTGGACGGTGTTACCTACGAGCAGTACTTC.

The chain couples TRBV29-1 to TRBJ2-3; 11 positions agree with TRBD2. The CDR3 contains 15 residues. Trimming at V came to 5 bases and at J to 3 bases, leaving 7 bases not matched to a gene. Germline lookup yields CDR1 SQVTM and CDR2 ANQGSEA. DNA for the CDR3: TGCAGCGTTATTATAGCGGGGGGGCCTACAGATACGCAGTATTTT. It specifies CSVIIAGGPTDTQYF.

This chain links TRBV27 with TRBJ1-6, with D possibly matching TRBD1 (5 bases). The CDR3 consists of 14 residues. Germline CDR1 MNHEY, CDR2 SMNVEV (reference sequence). V lost 3 bases, J lost 10 bases, and 13 bases lay in between. DNA for the CDR3: TGTGCCAGCAGTTTTGGGGGATCCAGCTCACCCCTCCACTTT. Translating it yields CASSFGGSSSPLHF.

This clonotype was picked up many times. CDR3 nucleotide sequence: TGTGCCAGCAGCCAAGTTTCGCTTAGCCAAGAGACCCAGTACTTC. It translates to CASSQVSLSQETQYF. The rearrangement uses TRBV3-1 and TRBJ2-5; D remains unclear. Germline V gives CDR1 LGHDT, CDR2 YNNKEL (reference sequence). The CDR3 is 15 amino acids. The germline V and J ends were trimmed by 1 base and 1 base, with 10 bases remaining between them.

This clonotype was detected ten times or more. The chain has TRBV12-1 and TRBJ2-7; the DNA was not compared with TRBD2, the D call given in the table. TRBV12-1 is an annotated pseudogene. The CDR3 is 13 amino acids. CDR3 loop: CATLEGGPREQYF. The CDR3 DNA follows: TGTGCCACCCTCGAGGGAGGGCCGAGGGAGCAGTACTTC.

This rearrangement joins TRBV13 to TRBJ1-1; 8 bases are shared with TRBD1. Looked up from germline, CDR1 is PRHDT and CDR2 is FYEKMQ (reference sequence). The junction had 9 bases not matched to a gene; V was cut back by 1 base and J by 11 bases. The CDR3 loop spans 14 amino acids. The CDR3 here is CASSLDRGIVGAFF. CDR3 DNA sequence: TGTGCCAGCAGCTTAGACAGGGGGATCGTCGGGGCTTTCTTT.

This clonotype was seen at least ten times. The V and J genes are TRBV6-1 and TRBJ2-1; perhaps TRBD2 as D (5 bases). Trimming pared 2 bases from V and 4 bases from J, leaving 9 bases between. This CDR3 spans 14 amino acids. In germline, CDR1 is MNHNS, CDR2 SASEGT. DNA of the CDR3: TGTGCCAGCAGTGAACCCGGCGGGTACAATGAGCAGTTCTTC. Protein sequence: CASSEPGGYNEQFF.

This clonotype appeared many times. J is TRBJ1-2 and V is TRBV5-1; 8 bases line up with TRBD1. Germline values: CDR1 SGHRS, CDR2 YFSETQ. The CDR3 length is 15 residues. V gave up 4 bases and J gave up 5 bases; unmatched junction bases: 10. CDR3 DNA sequence: TGCGCCAGCAGCCTAACTGGACAGGGCTTTTATGGCTACACCTTC. This translates into CASSLTGQGFYGYTF.

This clonotype is large (0.1 to 1%) by share. The chain combines TRBV7-6 with TRBJ2-7; perhaps D is TRBD1 or TRBD2 (5 bases each). Germline assignment: CDR1 SGHVS and CDR2 FNYEAQ. The CDR3 consists of 13 residues. The ends were cut back, 5 bases at V and 3 bases at J, with 11 bases in the middle. CDR3 protein: CASSPGPNYEQYF. Here the CDR3 DNA reads TGTGCCAGCAGCCCGGGACCGAACTACGAGCAGTACTTC.

This clonotype was observed a few times. The chain recombines TRBV28 with TRBJ2-1; D might be TRBD2 (6 bases). V was shortened by 3 bases and J by 0 bases, with 12 bases between the two germline ends. CDR1 MDHEN and CDR2 SYDVKM come from the germline V gene. The CDR3 spans 16 residues. CDR3 DNA: TGTGCCAGCAGTTTTTCCGGCGGGGCCTCCTACAATGAGCAGTTCTTC. Protein sequence: CASSFSGGASYNEQFF.

Ten or more counts support this clonotype. This chain links TRBV7-9 with TRBJ1-2; no reliable D call. Germline V gene lookup returns CDR1 SEHNR and CDR2 FQNEAQ (reference sequence). With 6 bases removed from V and 10 bases from J, the gap between germline ends came to 18 bases. CDR3 length equals 13 residues. The CDR3 DNA follows: TGTGCCAGCAGTGACGGCTCCTACACCCCCTACACCTTC. It codes for CASSDGSYTPYTF.